The 5 T cell receptor beta chains listed next were all sequenced from one sample in a study of blood T cell repertoires in COVID-19. Only in-frame clones appear in the TCRdb table, and some are missing; sequencing was by immunoSEQ multiplex PCR. Here the sample spans roughly 73,000 clones, 81% being singletons. Material for sequencing was peripheral blood. Every receptor here comes from a woman aged 70-85 years with acute or convalescent COVID-19.

The chain combines TRBV3-1 (or the pseudogene TRBV3-2) with TRBJ2-5; TRBD2 is a possible D gene (5 bases). V lost 1 base and J 4 bases, leaving 13 bases between the germline ends. The CDR3 runs 15 residues. CDR1 is LGHDT, CDR2 YNNKEL, per germline (reference sequence). CDR3 protein: CASSQVVGVPETQYF. CDR3 bases: TGTGCCAGCAGCCAAGTAGTCGGGGTTCCAGAGACCCAGTACTTC.

The chain employs TRBV7-8 and TRBJ2-3, with TRBD2 as a possible D gene (5 bases). Trimming stripped 0 bases from V and 1 base from J, with 8 bases between. This CDR3 comprises 15 residues. From germline, CDR1 is SGHVS and CDR2 FQNEAQ. The CDR3 protein is CASSLAASRTDTQYF. The CDR3, as DNA: TGTGCCAGCAGCTTAGCGGCTAGCCGCACAGATACGCAGTATTTT.

The chain recombines TRBV15 with TRBJ1-1, with no clear D. Looked up from germline, CDR1 is LNHNV and CDR2 is YYDKDF (reference sequence). The CDR3 consists of 14 residues. Trimming left V 2 bases short and J 0 bases short, with 7 bases between. The CDR3 region is CATSRQVLNTEAFF. The CDR3 bases are TGTGCCACCAGCAGACAGGTCCTGAACACTGAAGCTTTCTTT.

The chain employs TRBV18 and TRBJ2-2, with D perhaps matching TRBD2 (5 bases). Trimming pared 6 bases from V and 1 base from J, leaving 12 bases between. CDR3 length: 15 amino acids. Germline V gene sequence: CDR1 KGHSH, CDR2 LQKENI. The CDR3 region is CASSPGLGNTGELFF. As DNA, the CDR3 is TGTGCCAGCTCGCCGGGATTGGGGAACACCGGGGAGCTGTTTTTT.

This chain uses TRBV6-2 or TRBV6-3 with TRBJ2-2; unclear D gene. CDR1 MNHEY and CDR2 SVGEGT come from the germline V gene. V was cut by 2 bases and J by 5 bases, with 9 bases left in between. The CDR3 is 14 amino acids. CDR3: CASSYLGRTGELFF. In DNA, the CDR3 is TGTGCCAGCAGTTACCTGGGCCGGACCGGGGAGCTGTTTTTT.